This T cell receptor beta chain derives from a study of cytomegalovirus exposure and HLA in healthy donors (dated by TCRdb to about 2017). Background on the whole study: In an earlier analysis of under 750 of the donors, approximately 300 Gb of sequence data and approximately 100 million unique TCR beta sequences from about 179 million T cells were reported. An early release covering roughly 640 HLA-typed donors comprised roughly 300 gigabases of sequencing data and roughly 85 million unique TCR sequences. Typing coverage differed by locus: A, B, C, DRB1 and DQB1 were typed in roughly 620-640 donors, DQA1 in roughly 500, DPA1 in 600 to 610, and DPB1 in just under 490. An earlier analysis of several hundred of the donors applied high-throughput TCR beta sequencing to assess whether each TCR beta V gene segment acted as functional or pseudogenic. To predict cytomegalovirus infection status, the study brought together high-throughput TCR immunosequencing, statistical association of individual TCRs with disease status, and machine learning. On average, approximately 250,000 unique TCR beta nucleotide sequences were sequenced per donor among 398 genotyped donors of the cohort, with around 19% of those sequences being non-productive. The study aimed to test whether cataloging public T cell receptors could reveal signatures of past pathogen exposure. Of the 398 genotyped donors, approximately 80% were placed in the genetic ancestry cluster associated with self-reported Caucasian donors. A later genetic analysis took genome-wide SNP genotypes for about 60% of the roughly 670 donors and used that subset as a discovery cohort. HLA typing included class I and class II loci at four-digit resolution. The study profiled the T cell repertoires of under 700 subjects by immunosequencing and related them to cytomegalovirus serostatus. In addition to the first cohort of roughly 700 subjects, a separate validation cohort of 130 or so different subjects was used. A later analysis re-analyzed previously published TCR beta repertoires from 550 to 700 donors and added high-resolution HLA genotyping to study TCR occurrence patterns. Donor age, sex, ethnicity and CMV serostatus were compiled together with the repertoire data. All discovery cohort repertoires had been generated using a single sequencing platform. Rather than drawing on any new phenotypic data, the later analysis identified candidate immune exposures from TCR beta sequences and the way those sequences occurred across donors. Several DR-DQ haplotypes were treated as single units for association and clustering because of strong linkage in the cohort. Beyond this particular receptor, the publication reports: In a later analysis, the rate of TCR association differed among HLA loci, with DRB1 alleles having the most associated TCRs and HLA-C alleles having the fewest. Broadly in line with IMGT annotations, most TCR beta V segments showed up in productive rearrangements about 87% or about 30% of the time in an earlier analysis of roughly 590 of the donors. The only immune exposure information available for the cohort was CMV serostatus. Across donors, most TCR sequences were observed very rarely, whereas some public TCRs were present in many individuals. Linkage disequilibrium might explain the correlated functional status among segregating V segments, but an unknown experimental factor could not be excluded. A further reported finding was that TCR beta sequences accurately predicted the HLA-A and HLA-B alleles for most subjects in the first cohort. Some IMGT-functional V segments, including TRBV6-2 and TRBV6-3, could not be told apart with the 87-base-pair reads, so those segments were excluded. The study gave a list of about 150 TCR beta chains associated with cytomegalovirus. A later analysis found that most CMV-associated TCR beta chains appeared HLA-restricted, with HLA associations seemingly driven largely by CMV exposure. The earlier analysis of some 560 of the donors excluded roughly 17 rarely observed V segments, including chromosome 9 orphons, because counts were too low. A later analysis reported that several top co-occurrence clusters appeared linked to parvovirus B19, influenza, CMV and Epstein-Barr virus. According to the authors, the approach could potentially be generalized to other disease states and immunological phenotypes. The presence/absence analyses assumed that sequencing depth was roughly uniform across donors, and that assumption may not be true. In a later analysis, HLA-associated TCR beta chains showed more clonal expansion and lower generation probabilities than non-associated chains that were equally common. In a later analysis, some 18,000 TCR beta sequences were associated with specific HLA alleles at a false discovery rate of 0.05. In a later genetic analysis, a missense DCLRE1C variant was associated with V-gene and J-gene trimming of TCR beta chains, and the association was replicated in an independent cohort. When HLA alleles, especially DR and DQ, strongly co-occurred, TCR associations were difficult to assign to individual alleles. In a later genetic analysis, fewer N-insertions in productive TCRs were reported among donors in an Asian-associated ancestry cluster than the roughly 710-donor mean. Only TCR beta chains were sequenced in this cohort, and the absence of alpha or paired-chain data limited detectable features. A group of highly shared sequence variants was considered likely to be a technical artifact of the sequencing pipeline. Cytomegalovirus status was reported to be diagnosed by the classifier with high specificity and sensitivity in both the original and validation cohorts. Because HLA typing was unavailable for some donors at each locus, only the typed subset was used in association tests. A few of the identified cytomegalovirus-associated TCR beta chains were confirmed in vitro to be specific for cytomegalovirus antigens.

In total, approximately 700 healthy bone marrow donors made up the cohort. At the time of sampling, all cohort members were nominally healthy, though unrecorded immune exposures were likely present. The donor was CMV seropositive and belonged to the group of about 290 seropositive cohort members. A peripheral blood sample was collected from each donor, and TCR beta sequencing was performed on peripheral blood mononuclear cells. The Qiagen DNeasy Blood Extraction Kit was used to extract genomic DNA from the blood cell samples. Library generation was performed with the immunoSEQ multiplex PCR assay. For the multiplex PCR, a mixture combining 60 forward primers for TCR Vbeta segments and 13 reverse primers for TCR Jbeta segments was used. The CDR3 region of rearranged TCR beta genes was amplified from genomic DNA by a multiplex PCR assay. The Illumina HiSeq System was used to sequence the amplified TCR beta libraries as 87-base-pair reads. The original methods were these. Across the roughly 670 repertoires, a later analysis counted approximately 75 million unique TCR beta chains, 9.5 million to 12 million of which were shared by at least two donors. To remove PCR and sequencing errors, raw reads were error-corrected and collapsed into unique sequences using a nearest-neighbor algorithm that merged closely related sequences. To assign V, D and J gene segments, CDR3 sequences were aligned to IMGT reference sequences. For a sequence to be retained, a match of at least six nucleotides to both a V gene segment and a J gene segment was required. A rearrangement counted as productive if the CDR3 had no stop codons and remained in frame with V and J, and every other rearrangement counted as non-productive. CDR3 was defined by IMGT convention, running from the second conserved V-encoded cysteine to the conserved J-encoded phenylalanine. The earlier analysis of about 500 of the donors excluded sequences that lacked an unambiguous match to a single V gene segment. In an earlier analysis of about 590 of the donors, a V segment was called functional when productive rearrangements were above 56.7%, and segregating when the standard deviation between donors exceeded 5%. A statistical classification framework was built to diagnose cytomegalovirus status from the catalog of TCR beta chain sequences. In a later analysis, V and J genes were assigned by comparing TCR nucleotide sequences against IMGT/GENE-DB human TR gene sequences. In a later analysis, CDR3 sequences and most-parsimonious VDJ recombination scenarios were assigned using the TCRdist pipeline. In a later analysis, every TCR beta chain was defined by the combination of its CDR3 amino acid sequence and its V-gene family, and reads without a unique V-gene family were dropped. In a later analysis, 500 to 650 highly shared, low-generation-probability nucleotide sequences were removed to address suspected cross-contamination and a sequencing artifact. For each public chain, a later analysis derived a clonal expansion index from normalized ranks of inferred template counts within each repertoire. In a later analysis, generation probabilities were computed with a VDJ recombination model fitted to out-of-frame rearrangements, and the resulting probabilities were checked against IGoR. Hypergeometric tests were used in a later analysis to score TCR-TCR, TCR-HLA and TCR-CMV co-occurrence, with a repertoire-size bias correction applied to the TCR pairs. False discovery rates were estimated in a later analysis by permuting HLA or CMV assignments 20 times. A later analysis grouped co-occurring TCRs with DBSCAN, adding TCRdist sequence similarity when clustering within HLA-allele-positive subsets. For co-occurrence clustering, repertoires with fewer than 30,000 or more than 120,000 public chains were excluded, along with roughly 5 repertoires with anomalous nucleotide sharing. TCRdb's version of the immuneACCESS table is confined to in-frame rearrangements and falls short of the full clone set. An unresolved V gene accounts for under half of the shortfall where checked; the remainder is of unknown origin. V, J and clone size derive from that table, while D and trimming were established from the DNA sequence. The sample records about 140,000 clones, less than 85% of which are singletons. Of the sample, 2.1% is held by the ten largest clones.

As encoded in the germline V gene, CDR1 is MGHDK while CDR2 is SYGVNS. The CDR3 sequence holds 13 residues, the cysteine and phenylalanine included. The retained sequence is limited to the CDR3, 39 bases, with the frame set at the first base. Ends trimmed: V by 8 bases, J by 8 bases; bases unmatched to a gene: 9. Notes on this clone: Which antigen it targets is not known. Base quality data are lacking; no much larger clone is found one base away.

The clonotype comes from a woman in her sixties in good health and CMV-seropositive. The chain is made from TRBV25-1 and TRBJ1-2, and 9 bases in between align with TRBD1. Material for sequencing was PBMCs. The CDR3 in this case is CASGQGLMGGYTF. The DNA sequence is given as TGTGCCAGCGGACAGGGGCTGATGGGAGGCTACACCTTC.